The T cell receptor beta chain described here comes from a study of regulatory T cells in long-lasting Graves disease. Findings and limits, study-wide: Sample size was small, which may have lowered accuracy. Persistent disease was associated with favored TRBV28 usage and with favored use of TRBJ1-2 and TRBJ2-5.

Investigators prepared the TCR beta libraries by applying iRepertoire HTBI primers and Arm-PCR of CDR3 regions. A single record per CDR3 protein comes from TCRdb applying MiXCR to the multiplex PCR reads. The sample contains hundreds of thousands of distinct CDR3 sequences, less than 25% of which appear only once. The junction had 12 bases not matched to a gene; V was cut back by 3 bases and J by 1 base. The CDR3 is 20 amino acids. Germline V gene data show CDR1 as SNHLY and CDR2 as FYNNEI. As for this clonotype: The antigen is undetermined.

Time point given: persistent/refractory GD, antithyroid drugs over 5 years with positive TRAb. There was RNA extracted from PBMCs, and the TCR library was made from it. The sequences come from peripheral blood mononuclear cells (PBMCs), collected when the disease was refractory, from a patient treated with antithyroid drugs. This sequence originates from a female donor with Graves disease. This chain connects TRBV2 to TRBJ2-1, with 13 bases that match TRBD2. The CDR3 region has the DNA TGTGCCAGCAGTGAGGGCCCACTAGCGGGAGGGCCTGGTTCCTACAATGAGCAGTTCTTC. As protein: CASSEGPLAGGPGSYNEQFF.